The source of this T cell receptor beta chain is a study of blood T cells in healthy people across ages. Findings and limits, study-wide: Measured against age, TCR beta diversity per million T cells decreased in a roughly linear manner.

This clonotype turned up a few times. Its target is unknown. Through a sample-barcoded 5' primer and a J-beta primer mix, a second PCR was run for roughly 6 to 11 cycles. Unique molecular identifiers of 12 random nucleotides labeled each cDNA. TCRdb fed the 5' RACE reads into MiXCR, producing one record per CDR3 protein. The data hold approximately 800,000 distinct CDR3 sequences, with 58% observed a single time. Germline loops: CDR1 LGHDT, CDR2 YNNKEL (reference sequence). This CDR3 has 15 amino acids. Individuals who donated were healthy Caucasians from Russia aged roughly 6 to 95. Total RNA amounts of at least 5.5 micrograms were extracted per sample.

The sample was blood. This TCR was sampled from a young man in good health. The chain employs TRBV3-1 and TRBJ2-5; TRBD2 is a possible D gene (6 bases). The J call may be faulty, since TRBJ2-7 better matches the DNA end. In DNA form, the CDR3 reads TGTGCCAGCAGCCAAGGATGGGACTCAGGATACGAGCAGTACTTC. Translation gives CASSQGWDSGYEQYF.